Each of the 25 T cell receptor beta chains below was sequenced from the same sample in a study of blood T cell repertoires in COVID-19. The method was immunoSEQ multiplex PCR; TCRdb's version includes in-frame clones alone and lacks a portion of them. The sample includes some 95,000 clones, about 90% seen only once; the top ten take about 1.7%. Sequencing input: peripheral blood. These receptor sequences come from a human donor with active COVID-19. The donor label of this sample is uncertain.

J is TRBJ2-3 and V is TRBV28, with 7 nucleotides matching TRBD1. The CDR3 extends over 19 amino acids. CDR1 and CDR2 from the germline V gene are MDHEN and SYDVKM. The V gene end was trimmed by 5 bases and the J gene end by 0 bases; junction bases not matched to a gene: 17. The CDR3 protein is CASSLTHTDRDYSTDTQYF. Written as DNA, the CDR3 is TGTGCCAGCAGTCTAACACACACCGACAGGGATTATAGCACAGATACGCAGTATTTT.

This chain connects TRBV24-1 to TRBJ2-3, with TRBD2 as a possible D gene (6 bases). Germline V gene sequence: CDR1 KGHDR, CDR2 SFDVKD. The CDR3 is 14 residues long. The ends were cut back, 9 bases at V and 2 bases at J, with 14 bases in the middle. CDR3 residues: CATGRGDYTDTQYF. The CDR3 DNA follows: TGTGCCACCGGGCGGGGAGACTACACAGATACGCAGTATTTT.

The J gene is TRBJ2-3, the V gene TRBV2; maybe TRBD2 (6 bases). This CDR3 has 16 residues. Per the germline V gene, CDR1 is SNHLY and CDR2 is FYNNEI. V gave up 5 bases and J gave up 1 base, with 16 bases separating them. CDR3 amino acids: CASSRDSSSGTDTQYF. The CDR3 region has the DNA TGTGCCAGCAGTCGGGACTCCTCTTCAGGCACAGATACGCAGTATTTT.

The gene calls are TRBV28 and TRBJ2-7; D may be TRBD1 (5 bases). The germline V and J ends were trimmed by 6 bases and 2 bases, with 14 bases remaining between them. From germline, CDR1 is MDHEN and CDR2 SYDVKM. The CDR3 loop spans 14 amino acids. CDR3 protein: CASSPLDTTYEQYF. For the CDR3, the DNA is TGTGCCAGCAGCCCTCTGGACACCACCTACGAGCAGTACTTC.

The chain links TRBV2 to TRBJ2-1; 8 bases are shared with TRBD1. The length of the CDR3 is 14 residues. V lost 6 bases to trimming and J lost 6 bases; unmatched junction nucleotides: 7. CDR1 and CDR2 from the germline V gene are SNHLY and FYNNEI. DNA for the CDR3: TGTGCCAGCAGGGCCGGGACAGGACCCAATGAGCAGTTCTTC. It encodes CASRAGTGPNEQFF.

V usage is TRBV6-6 and J usage is TRBJ2-5; 7 bases are shared with TRBD2. This CDR3 is built from 13 residues. Germline trimming cut 6 bases from V and 4 bases from J; bases unmatched to any gene: 5. Germline CDR1 is MNHNY and CDR2 is SVGAGI (reference sequence). CDR3 nucleotides: TGTGCCAGCAGAACCGGGACTATAGAGACCCAGTACTTC. Translating it yields CASRTGTIETQYF.

V and J are TRBV7-9 and TRBJ2-7; 10 bases map to TRBD1. This CDR3 comprises 16 residues. Germline CDR1 reads SEHNR; CDR2 reads FQNEAQ (reference sequence). V trimming: 5 bases; J trimming: 0 bases; junction bases outside the gene matches: 7. The CDR3 region has the DNA TGTGCCAGCAGCCCACTCGGGACAGGGGACTCCTACGAGCAGTACTTC. This codes for CASSPLGTGDSYEQYF.

This clone was observed once. The chain employs TRBV28 and TRBJ1-1; D is perhaps TRBD1 (6 bases). V lost 7 bases, J lost 1 base, and 13 bases lay in between. This CDR3 comprises 14 residues. Germline V gives CDR1 MDHEN, CDR2 SYDVKM. This chain's CDR3 is CASKILGANTEAFF. The CDR3 DNA follows: TGTGCCAGCAAAATTTTGGGGGCGAACACTGAAGCTTTCTTT.

The V gene is TRBV29-1, the J gene TRBJ1-2, with TRBD1 as a possible D gene (6 bases). The length of the CDR3 is 13 residues. Trimming shortened V by 1 base and J by 3 bases, and 9 bases separated the two germline ends. Looked up from germline, CDR1 is SQVTM and CDR2 is ANQGSEA. The CDR3 sequence is CSVEGGRDYGYTF. As DNA, the CDR3 is TGCAGCGTTGAAGGGGGGCGCGACTATGGCTACACCTTC.

For the CDR3, the DNA is TGTGCCAGCAGTTCCGCCCGGGACAGGGAGGAAGGGCAGTACTTC. Its translation: CASSSARDREEGQYF. The gene calls are TRBV5-4 and TRBJ2-7, with 9 bases identical to TRBD1. Losses at the gene ends were 5 bases for V and 9 bases for J; bases not matched to a gene: 15. The CDR3 loop spans 15 amino acids. The germline V gene has CDR1 SGHNT and CDR2 YYREEE (reference sequence).

This chain connects TRBV28 to TRBJ2-7; 7 nucleotides line up with TRBD1. CDR1 is MDHEN and CDR2 is SYDVKM in the germline V gene. This CDR3 contains 14 residues. The J segment lost 6 bases and the V segment lost 3 bases, leaving 8 bases of the junction unmatched. The CDR3 spells CASSLIQGRCEQYF. In DNA, the CDR3 is TGTGCCAGCAGTTTGATACAGGGGCGATGCGAGCAGTACTTC.

The chain joins TRBV6-5 to TRBJ1-3; tentatively, D is TRBD1 (5 bases). The CDR3 runs to 15 residues. The germline gives CDR1 MNHEY, CDR2 SVGAGI. V was pared by 4 bases and J by 2 bases, with 12 bases between. The CDR3 DNA follows: TGTGCCAGCAGTTCCCAGGGTACGACTGGAAACACCATATATTTT. The encoded protein is CASSSQGTTGNTIYF.

The chain couples TRBV2 to TRBJ2-7; the D gene is possibly TRBD1 (6 bases). The CDR3 totals 11 residues. Deletions cut 8 bases from V and 8 bases from J, with 13 bases between. CDR1 and CDR2 (germline): SNHLY, FYNNEI. CDR3 protein: CASLGDTKQYF. The CDR3 DNA follows: TGTGCCAGCTTGGGGGACACCAAGCAGTACTTC.

The chain recombines TRBV6-6 with TRBJ2-3; D is possibly TRBD2 (5 bases). The ends were cut back, 2 bases at V and 4 bases at J, with 13 bases in the middle. The CDR3 sequence is 15 residues long. CDR1 MNHNY and CDR2 SVGAGI come from the germline V gene (reference sequence). The CDR3 reads CASSYRRGRADTQYF. CDR3 nucleotides: TGTGCCAGCAGTTACCGACGGGGTAGGGCAGATACGCAGTATTTT.

The chain has TRBV5-1 and TRBJ2-2; D is unclear. The CDR3 spans 14 residues. The germline CDR1 and CDR2 sequences are SGHRS and YFSETQ. V lost 6 bases, J lost 6 bases, and 15 bases lay in between. Here the CDR3 reads CASTRNANAGELFF. The CDR3 nucleotides are TGCGCCAGCACCCGAAATGCTAACGCCGGGGAGCTGTTTTTT.

This clone has more than one count but fewer than ten. V and J are TRBV7-3 and TRBJ1-2, with 10 bases matching TRBD1. This CDR3 region has 16 residues. The V and J ends lost 3 bases and 5 bases, in that order; junction bases with no gene match: 9. Germline CDR1 reads SGHTA; CDR2 reads FQGTGA. The CDR3 protein is CASSFVETGGTYGYTF. The CDR3 nucleotides read TGTGCCAGCAGCTTTGTCGAGACAGGGGGCACGTATGGCTACACCTTC.

This clone occurred once. The chain joins TRBV28 to TRBJ1-3; 9 bases map to TRBD1. This CDR3 comprises 17 residues. CDR1 and CDR2 (germline): MDHEN, SYDVKM. The ends lost 6 bases at V and 4 bases at J; junction bases unmatched: 13. DNA of the CDR3: TGTGCCAGCAGCACTTCTTACAGGGGGCGAGGGGGAAACACCATATATTTT. The encoded protein is CASSTSYRGRGGNTIYF.

As DNA, the CDR3 is TGCGCCAGCAGGGGGCTCCCGAACACTGAAGCTTTCTTT. This sequence encodes CASRGLPNTEAFF. V usage is TRBV5-1 and J usage is TRBJ1-1, with D possibly matching TRBD1 (5 bases). V lost 5 bases and J 1 base, leaving 9 bases between the germline ends. The CDR3 runs to 13 residues. Germline CDR1 is SGHRS and CDR2 is YFSETQ.

The chain joins TRBV21-1 to TRBJ2-7; the table calls TRBD2, which could not be checked here. TRBV21-1 represents a pseudogene. The CDR3 sequence is 16 residues long. The CDR3, as DNA: TGTGCCAGCAGCAAAGGGGCTAGCGGGGACTCCTACGAGCAGTACTTC. Its translation is CASSKGASGDSYEQYF.

The chain couples TRBV27 to TRBJ1-6; TRBD1 matches 9 bases. This CDR3 has 17 residues. In germline, CDR1 is MNHEY, CDR2 SMNVEV (reference sequence). V lost 7 bases, J lost 2 bases, and 9 bases stayed unmatched. CDR3 protein: CASTLSGTGPYNSPLHF. The CDR3 nucleotides are TGTGCCAGCACCTTATCAGGGACAGGGCCCTATAATTCACCCCTCCACTTT.

The chain uses TRBV7-9 and TRBJ2-3; 12 bases are shared with TRBD2. CDR1 SEHNR and CDR2 FQNEAQ come from the germline V gene (reference sequence). The trim removed 1 base at V and 0 bases at J, leaving 2 bases unmatched. The CDR3 loop spans 17 amino acids. CDR3 DNA sequence: TGTGCCAGCAGCTTAGGGACTAGCGGGGTTAGCACAGATACGCAGTATTTT. It specifies CASSLGTSGVSTDTQYF.

The chain links TRBV5-4 to TRBJ2-3; TRBD2 matches 15 bases. From germline, CDR1 is SGHNT and CDR2 YYREEE (reference sequence). Losses at the gene ends were 4 bases for V and 5 bases for J; bases not matched to a gene: 2. This CDR3 is 15 amino acids long. The CDR3 sequence is CASSPGLAGGDTQYF. CDR3 DNA: TGTGCCAGCAGCCCGGGACTAGCGGGGGGAGATACGCAGTATTTT.

The chain recombines TRBV15 with TRBJ1-4; no clear D gene. V was pared by 0 bases and J by 8 bases, with 7 bases between. The CDR3 is made up of 13 amino acids. Germline V gene data show CDR1 as LNHNV and CDR2 as YYDKDF (reference sequence). CDR3 DNA sequence: TGTGCCACCAGCAGAGATCAGCGAGAAAAACTGTTTTTT. Its protein is CATSRDQREKLFF.

The V gene is TRBV6-1, the J gene TRBJ1-1; D gene unclear. Germline V lookup: CDR1 MNHNS, CDR2 SASEGT. The CDR3 runs to 14 residues. V shed 1 base and J shed 3 bases, with 9 bases lying between them. The CDR3 DNA follows: TGTGCCAGCAGTGAAGTCGTGCTATACACTGAAGCTTTCTTT. As protein: CASSEVVLYTEAFF.

This clone occurred a few times. The V and J genes are TRBV19 and TRBJ1-5; TRBD1 aligns across 8 bases. Germline V gives CDR1 LNHDA, CDR2 SQIVND (reference sequence). J was trimmed by 1 base and V by 2 bases; bases with no gene match: 7. The length of the CDR3 is 17 residues. The CDR3 nucleotides read TGTGCCAGTAGTATATTGAAGGGACAGGCAAGCAATCAGCCCCAGCATTTT. Residues: CASSILKGQASNQPQHF.